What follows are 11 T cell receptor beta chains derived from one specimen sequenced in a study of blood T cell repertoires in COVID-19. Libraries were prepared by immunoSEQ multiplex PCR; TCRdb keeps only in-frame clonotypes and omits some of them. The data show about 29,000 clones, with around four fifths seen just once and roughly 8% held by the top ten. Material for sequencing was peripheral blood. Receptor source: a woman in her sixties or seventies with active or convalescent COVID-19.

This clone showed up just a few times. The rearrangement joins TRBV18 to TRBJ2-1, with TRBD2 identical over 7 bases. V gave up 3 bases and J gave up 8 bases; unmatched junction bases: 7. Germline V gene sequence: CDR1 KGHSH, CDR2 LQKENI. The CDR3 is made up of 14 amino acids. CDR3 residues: CASSPGGGPHEQFF. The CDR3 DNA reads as TGTGCCAGCTCACCCGGGGGAGGGCCGCATGAGCAGTTCTTC.

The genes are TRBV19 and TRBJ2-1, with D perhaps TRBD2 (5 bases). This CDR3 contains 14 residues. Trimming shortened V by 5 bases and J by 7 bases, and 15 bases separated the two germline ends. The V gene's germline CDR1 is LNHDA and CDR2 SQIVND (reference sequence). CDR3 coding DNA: TGTGCCAGTAGTGGACTCCGAACGGGGAATGAGCAGTTCTTC. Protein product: CASSGLRTGNEQFF.

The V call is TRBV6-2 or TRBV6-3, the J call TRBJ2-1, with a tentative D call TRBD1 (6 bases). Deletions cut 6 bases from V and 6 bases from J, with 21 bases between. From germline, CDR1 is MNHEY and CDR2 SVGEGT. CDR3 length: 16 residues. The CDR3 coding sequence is TGTGCCAGCAGCAGACATCAGGGACAACGGGCCAATGAGCAGTTCTTC. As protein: CASSRHQGQRANEQFF.

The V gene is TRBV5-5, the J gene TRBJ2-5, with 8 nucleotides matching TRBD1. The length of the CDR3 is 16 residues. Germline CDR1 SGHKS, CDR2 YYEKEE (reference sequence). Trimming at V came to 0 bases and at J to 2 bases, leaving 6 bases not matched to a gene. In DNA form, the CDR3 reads TGTGCCAGCAGCTTGGGGACAGGGATATATCAAGAGACCCAGTACTTC. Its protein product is CASSLGTGIYQETQYF.

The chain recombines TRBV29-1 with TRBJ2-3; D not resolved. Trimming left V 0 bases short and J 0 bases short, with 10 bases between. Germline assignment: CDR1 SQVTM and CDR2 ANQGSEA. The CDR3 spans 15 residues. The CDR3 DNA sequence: TGCAGCGTTGAAGATTGGGCAGAGAGCACAGATACGCAGTATTTT. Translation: CSVEDWAESTDTQYF.

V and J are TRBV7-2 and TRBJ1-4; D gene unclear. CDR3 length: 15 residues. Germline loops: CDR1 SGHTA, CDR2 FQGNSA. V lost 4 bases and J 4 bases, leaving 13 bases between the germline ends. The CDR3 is CASSSRQSYNEKLFF. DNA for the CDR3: TGTGCCAGCAGCTCTCGACAATCGTATAATGAAAAACTGTTTTTT.

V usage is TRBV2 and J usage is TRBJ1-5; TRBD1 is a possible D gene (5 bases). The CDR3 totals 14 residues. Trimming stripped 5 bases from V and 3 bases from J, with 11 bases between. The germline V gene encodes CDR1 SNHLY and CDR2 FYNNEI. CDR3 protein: CASSQDRSNQPQHF. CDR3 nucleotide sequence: TGTGCCAGCAGTCAAGACAGATCCAATCAGCCCCAGCATTTT.

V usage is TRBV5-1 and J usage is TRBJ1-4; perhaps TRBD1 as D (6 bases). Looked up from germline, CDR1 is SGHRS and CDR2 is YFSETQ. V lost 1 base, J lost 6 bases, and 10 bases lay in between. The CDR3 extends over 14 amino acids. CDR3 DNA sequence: TGCGCCAGCAGCTTGACCAGGGGAGATGAAAAACTGTTTTTT. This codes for CASSLTRGDEKLFF.

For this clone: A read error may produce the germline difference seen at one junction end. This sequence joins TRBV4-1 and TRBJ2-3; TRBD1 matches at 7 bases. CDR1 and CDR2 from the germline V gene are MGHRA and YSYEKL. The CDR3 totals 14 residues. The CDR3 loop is CASSPEGPRTGVNF. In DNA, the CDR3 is TGCGCCAGCAGCCCCGAGGGACCCCGAACAGGGGTGAATTTT.

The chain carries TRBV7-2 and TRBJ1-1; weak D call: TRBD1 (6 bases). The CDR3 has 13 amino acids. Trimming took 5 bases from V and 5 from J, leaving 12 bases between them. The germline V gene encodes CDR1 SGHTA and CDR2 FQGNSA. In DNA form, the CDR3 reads TGTGCCAGCAGCGTGACAGGAAAGACTGAAGCTTTCTTT. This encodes CASSVTGKTEAFF.

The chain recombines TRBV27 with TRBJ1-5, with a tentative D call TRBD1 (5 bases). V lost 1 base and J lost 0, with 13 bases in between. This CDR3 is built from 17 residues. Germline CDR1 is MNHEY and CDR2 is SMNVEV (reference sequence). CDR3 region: CASSLWSGGYSNQPQHF. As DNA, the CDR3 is TGTGCCAGCAGTTTATGGAGCGGGGGATATAGCAATCAGCCCCAGCATTTT.